This T cell receptor (beta chain) was sequenced for a study of shared clonotypes between healthy human individuals. Study overall: Each donor's CD4 naive and CD4 memory cells filled three plates apiece, CD8 naive two, and CD8 memory one.

Trimming left V 7 bases short and J 1 base short, with 7 bases between. The CDR3 extends over 11 amino acids. In germline, CDR1 is SQVTM, CDR2 ANQGSEA. Each cell subset's genomic DNA was divided evenly among several immunoSEQ plates. The authors' processing: Junction-only immunoSEQ sequences carried no quality scores, so filtering differed. Generated by immunoSEQ multiplex PCR, the TCRdb table keeps only in-frame clones and is missing some. V, J and clone size were drawn from that table, and D and trimming were deduced from the DNA. The table shows about 2 million clones, with 95% occurring only once.

The TCR comes from a man younger than 35 in good health. Sequenced input: naive CD4+ T cells sorted from blood. Subset: CD45RA+ positively selected. This chain uses TRBV29-1 with TRBJ1-1; D is undetermined. CDR3 DNA: TGCAGCGGTAACAGGAACACTGAAGCTTTCTTT. Translating it yields CSGNRNTEAFF. Combining the CDR3 with reference TRBV29-1 and TRBJ1-1 gives the whole variable domain SAVISQKPSRDICQRGTSLTIQCQVDSQVTMMFWYRQQPGQSLTLIATANQGSEATYESGFVIDKFPISRPNLTFSTLTVSNMSPEDSSIYLCSGNRNTEAFFGQGTRLTVV.